The TCR beta chain under discussion was sequenced for a study of identical twins. Study-wide points: Its conclusions, products of cross-sectional statistical analysis, did not come from following the same donors.

Using its own MiXCR run on the 5' RACE reads, TCRdb lists one record per CDR3 protein. This table holds 450,000 to 650,000 distinct CDR3 sequences, around 15% found once. Trimming at V came to 6 bases and at J to 10 bases, leaving 2 bases not matched to a gene. CDR1 SGHDN and CDR2 FVKESK come from the germline V gene. The CDR3 is made up of 12 amino acids. In this sample, this clonotype turned up a few times. No antigen is known for it. The same specimen was also included in a second study, on yellow fever vaccine responses in identical twins.

The V and J genes are TRBV14 and TRBJ2-1; 11 bases agree with TRBD2. Sequencing was carried out using CD4+ T cells sorted from blood. This receptor was taken from a woman aged 18-29 years in good health. The CDR3 nucleotides read TGTGCCAGCAGGGGGACTAGCGGCGAGCAGTTCTTC. Its protein product is CASRGTSGEQFF.